The rows below give T cell receptor beta chains drawn from one sample of a study of T-cell memory formation after mild COVID-19. TCRdb re-called the 5' RACE reads with MiXCR, one entry per CDR3 protein. This table holds 500,000 to 550,000 distinct CDR3 sequences, 20% found once. Specimen: PBMCs or a T cell subset sorted from them (not recorded which). The receptors derive from an adult woman who had mild COVID-19 (a few samples of this study predate the infection). Cell type and time point are not known. Each CDR3 is given with its conserved first and last residue. A D gene is named only where the DNA matches it firmly. Where a row states a size, it is once, few, many or the class of an expanded clone; other rows omit it.

d_gene	j_gene	abundance	v_gene	CDR3nt	CDR3aa
TRBD1	TRBJ2-5	few	TRBV10-3	TGTGCCATCAGTGTCGGGACAGGAGAGACCCAGTACTTC	CAISVGTGETQYF
NA	TRBJ2-5	many	TRBV12-3/TRBV12-4	TGTGCCAGCAAGATAGGGGTCCTCCAAGAGACCCAGTACTTC	CASKIGVLQETQYF
NA	TRBJ2-5	few	TRBV5-1	TGCGCCAGTCAACTTCAGGGGGGGAAGACCCAGTACTTC	CASQLQGGKTQYF
TRBD2	TRBJ2-5	few	TRBV6-6	TGTGCCAGCAGTTACCCATCCGGGAGGGGAAGGGAGACCCAGTACTTC	CASSYPSGRGRETQYF
NA	TRBJ2-7	NA	TRBV11-2	TGTGCCAGCAGCCCCCGGGACGAGCAGTACTTC	CASSPRDEQYF
NA	TRBJ2-3	few	TRBV7-6	TGTGCCAGCAGCTCGGTGCAGGGTGGTGCAGATACGCAGTATTTT	CASSSVQGGADTQYF
NA	TRBJ2-1	many	TRBV11-2	TGTGCCAGCTCGCCGATGTTGGGCTACAATGAGCAGTTCTTC	CASSPMLGYNEQFF
TRBD2	TRBJ2-7	NA	TRBV20-1	TGCAGTGCTAGAGATGGGACTAGCGGGGGGATGCCCTACGAGCAGTACTTC	CSARDGTSGGMPYEQYF
NA	TRBJ2-1	NA	TRBV29-1	TGCAGCGTGGCCGGCGGAAGGTCCTACAATGAGCAGTTCTTC	CSVAGGRSYNEQFF
NA	TRBJ2-6	NA	TRBV5-1	TGCGCCAGCAGCTTGGCGTGGTCGGGAGCTGGGGCCAACGTCCTGACTTTC	CASSLAWSGAGANVLTF
NA	TRBJ2-7	NA	TRBV25-1	TGTGCCAGCAGTGAGGGCGCGTGGGCCTACGAGCAGTACTTC	CASSEGAWAYEQYF
TRBD2	TRBJ2-1	few	TRBV29-1	TGCAGCGTTGGGCTGACTAGCCTGTCCTACAATGAGCAGTTCTTC	CSVGLTSLSYNEQFF
NA	TRBJ1-1	NA	TRBV27	TGTGCCAGCAGTTTCTCTTCGGTTGGGGGGGAGTCGCTTGGTACTGAAGCTTTCTTT	CASSFSSVGGESLGTEAFF
NA	TRBJ2-7	few	TRBV30	TGTGCCTGGAGTGTACGGTGGGGCTACGAGCAGTACTTC	CAWSVRWGYEQYF
NA	TRBJ2-7	NA	TRBV29-1	TGCAGCGTTGACGGGGGCACGAACGAGCAGTACTTC	CSVDGGTNEQYF
NA	TRBJ2-1	few	TRBV12-3/TRBV12-4	TGTGCCAGCATCGCGGGACAGCAAGTCAATGAGCAGTTCTTC	CASIAGQQVNEQFF
NA	TRBJ1-1	few	TRBV12-3/TRBV12-4	TGTGCCAGCAGTTGGGTCGTGGGCACCACAAAGTTT	CASSWVVGTTKF
NA	TRBJ2-7	many	TRBV20-1	TGCAGTGCTAAGGGACGCCCTATGGCCCACGAGCAGTACTTC	CSAKGRPMAHEQYF
NA	TRBJ1-5	NA	TRBV15	TGTGCCACCAGCAGGACGAGGGAACGAGACCAGCCCCAGCATTTT	CATSRTRERDQPQHF
NA	TRBJ2-4	NA	TRBV6-2/TRBV6-3	TGTGCCGCCGGCGAGACAGGGACTGTCAAAAACATTCAGTACTTC	CAAGETGTVKNIQYF
NA	TRBJ2-3	NA	TRBV7-2	TGTGCCAGCAGCATACACACAGATACGCAGTATTTT	CASSIHTDTQYF